Listed here are 17 T cell receptor beta chains from one sample, sequenced in a study of cytotoxic CD8 clonotypes in ibrutinib-treated CLL. Profiling relied on immunoSEQ multiplex PCR, and the TCRdb table lists in-frame clones only, not all of them. This table holds 190,000 or so clones, around three quarters found once. Here the sequenced sample was PBMCs, taken after 24 months of ibrutinib treatment. The receptor set was obtained from a human donor with chronic lymphocytic leukemia.

The chain employs TRBV6-6 and TRBJ1-1, with TRBD1 matching 7 bases. Germline assignment: CDR1 MNHNY and CDR2 SVGAGI (reference sequence). V lost 2 bases and J lost 1; bases outside the gene matches: 1. This CDR3 comprises 14 residues. CDR3 nucleotides: TGTGCCAGCAGTTACCGACAGGGGAACACTGAAGCTTTCTTT. As protein: CASSYRQGNTEAFF.

The V gene is TRBV29-1, the J gene TRBJ2-1; TRBD2 might be the D (6 bases). The CDR3 consists of 13 residues. Trimming took off 4 bases at V and 6 bases at J, with 13 bases between the two ends. Germline CDR1 and CDR2: SQVTM and ANQGSEA. This CDR3 is CSVVRDGGNEQFF. The CDR3 region has the DNA TGCAGCGTTGTTCGGGACGGGGGCAATGAGCAGTTCTTC.

The chain is built from TRBV5-6 and TRBJ2-2, with D tentatively TRBD1 or TRBD2 (5 bases each). V was shortened by 5 bases and J by 4 bases, with 15 bases between the two germline ends. The CDR3 is 15 residues long. Germline CDR1 reads SGHDT; CDR2 reads YYEEEE. The CDR3 DNA follows: TGTGCCAGCAGGTTCGACGGGGCGAGCACCGGGGAGCTGTTTTTT. Translating gives CASRFDGASTGELFF. The full variable domain, rest sourced from reference TRBV5-6 and TRBJ2-2, is DAGVTQSPTHLIKTRGQQVTLRCSPKSGHDTVSWYQQALGQGPQFIFQYYEEEERQRGNFPDRFSGHQFPNYSSELNVNALLLGDSALYLCASRFDGASTGELFFGEGSRLTVL.

V usage is TRBV6-6 and J usage is TRBJ2-7, with D possibly TRBD2 on 6 matching bases. Between the trimmed V and J ends, which lost 4 bases and 0 bases, there was a span of 16 bases. The CDR3 runs 16 residues. Germline V CDR1 and CDR2: MNHNY, SVGAGI (reference sequence). The CDR3 sequence is CASSSPGGSYSYEQYF. The DNA for the CDR3 is TGTGCCAGCAGTTCCCCTGGAGGGAGCTACTCCTACGAGCAGTACTTC.

This clone was seen once. The chain employs TRBV27 and TRBJ1-3; D not certain. V gave up 0 bases and J gave up 1 base, with 10 bases separating them. The V gene's germline CDR1 is MNHEY and CDR2 SMNVEV (reference sequence). This CDR3 comprises 16 residues. In DNA form, the CDR3 reads TGTGCCAGCAGTTTATCAGGAACTCGGTCTGGAAACACCATATATTTT. It codes for CASSLSGTRSGNTIYF.

There are a few counts of this clone. This chain joins TRBV18 and TRBJ2-2, with a possible D match to TRBD2 (6 bases). V was clipped by 6 bases and J by 1 base, with 18 bases between them. The CDR3 contains 17 residues. Germline V lookup: CDR1 KGHSH, CDR2 LQKENI. The chain's CDR3 is CASSSLSGGVNTGELFF. CDR3 in DNA: TGTGCCAGCTCCAGCCTGTCCGGAGGGGTGAACACCGGGGAGCTGTTTTTT.

Ten or more counts support this clone. Written as DNA, the CDR3 is TGTGCCAGCTCACCAGACACCGTGCAGCCCCAGCATTTT. Translating gives CASSPDTVQPQHF. This rearrangement joins TRBV18 to TRBJ1-5; D is unresolved. The CDR3 runs to 13 residues. The germline CDR1 and CDR2 sequences are KGHSH and LQKENI. V was shortened by 2 bases and J by 7 bases, with 9 bases between the two germline ends.

The chain links TRBV27 to TRBJ1-4, with D perhaps TRBD1 (5 bases). Germline CDR1 MNHEY, CDR2 SMNVEV (reference sequence). The CDR3 spans 19 residues. With 2 bases removed from V and 3 bases from J, the gap between germline ends came to 22 bases. CDR3 residues: CASSLIWGGANTSNEKLFF. The CDR3 coding sequence is TGTGCCAGCAGTTTAATTTGGGGAGGGGCGAATACGTCTAATGAAAAACTGTTTTTT.

The genes are TRBV27 and TRBJ2-7; 9 bases are a match to TRBD2. The J segment lost 0 bases and the V segment lost 4 bases, leaving 1 base of the junction unmatched. In germline, CDR1 is MNHEY, CDR2 SMNVEV (reference sequence). This CDR3 is 14 amino acids long. CDR3 sequence (DNA): TGTGCCAGCAGTTATAGCGGGAGCTCCTACGAGCAGTACTTC. Amino acid sequence: CASSYSGSSYEQYF.

The V and J genes are TRBV11-3 and TRBJ2-1; D gene uncertain. Germline values: CDR1 SGHNT, CDR2 YENEEA. The CDR3 runs 15 residues. V was trimmed by 3 bases and J by 8 bases, leaving 17 bases between them. CDR3 sequence: CASSFGWVPFDEQFF. The CDR3 DNA sequence: TGTGCCAGCAGCTTTGGGTGGGTTCCTTTCGATGAGCAGTTCTTC.

V gene TRBV7-3 combines with J gene TRBJ1-1; 7 bases align to TRBD1. Germline CDR1 and CDR2: SGHTA and FQGTGA. With V trimmed by 4 bases and J by 0 bases, 5 bases remained unmatched. The CDR3 loop spans 15 amino acids. The CDR3 DNA reads TGTGCCAGCAGCTCGGGACAGCCTATGAACACTGAAGCTTTCTTT. This sequence encodes CASSSGQPMNTEAFF.

The rearrangement joins TRBV5-7 to TRBJ2-7; tentatively, D is TRBD1 (7 bases). TRBV5-7 falls under the ORF class, with uncertain function. There are 14 residues in the CDR3. V lost 5 bases and J 3 bases, leaving 15 bases between the germline ends. CDR3 loop: CASSSTGRLYEQYF. DNA for the CDR3: TGTGCCAGCAGTTCGACAGGGAGGCTCTACGAGCAGTACTTC.

The chain employs TRBV4-1 and TRBJ2-5; no definite D call. Trimming shortened V by 1 base and J by 5 bases, and 14 bases separated the two germline ends. Germline V gives CDR1 MGHRA, CDR2 YSYEKL. This CDR3 comprises 15 residues. This CDR3 reads CASSQAPGSAETQYF. DNA of the CDR3: TGCGCCAGCAGCCAAGCGCCCGGGTCCGCGGAGACCCAGTACTTC.

The chain couples TRBV7-2 to TRBJ2-7; D is possibly TRBD2 (6 bases). CDR3 size: 17 residues. V was clipped by 0 bases and J by 0 bases, with 15 bases between them. Germline lookup yields CDR1 SGHTA and CDR2 FQGNSA. This chain's CDR3 is CASSLARSSGDSYEQYF. The CDR3 region has the DNA TGTGCCAGCAGCTTAGCGCGTAGTAGCGGCGACTCCTACGAGCAGTACTTC.

This clone showed up just a few times. CDR3 bases: TGTGCCAGCAGCGTAGGAGGCGGCGAGCAGTACTTC. Its protein is CASSVGGGEQYF. The V and J genes are TRBV9 and TRBJ2-7; D unclear. From germline, CDR1 is SGDLS and CDR2 YYNGEE. Deletions cut 0 bases from V and 6 bases from J, with 7 bases between. This CDR3 has 12 residues.

The chain employs TRBV7-8 and TRBJ2-7, with 7 bases aligning to TRBD1. Germline-derived CDR1 and CDR2 are SGHVS and FQNEAQ. The CDR3 consists of 14 residues. The V and J ends lost 1 base and 4 bases, in that order; junction bases with no gene match: 4. CDR3: CASSLGSGGYEQYF. The CDR3 nucleotides are TGTGCCAGCAGCTTAGGATCAGGGGGATACGAGCAGTACTTC.

V gene TRBV19 combines with J gene TRBJ2-3, with D maybe TRBD2 (5 bases). Per the germline V gene, CDR1 is LNHDA and CDR2 is SQIVND (reference sequence). The ends were cut back, 9 bases at V and 4 bases at J, with 17 bases in the middle. This CDR3 comprises 14 residues. The CDR3 reads CASHSGPRADTQYF. The CDR3 nucleotides are TGTGCCAGCCATTCTGGGCCGAGGGCAGATACGCAGTATTTT.